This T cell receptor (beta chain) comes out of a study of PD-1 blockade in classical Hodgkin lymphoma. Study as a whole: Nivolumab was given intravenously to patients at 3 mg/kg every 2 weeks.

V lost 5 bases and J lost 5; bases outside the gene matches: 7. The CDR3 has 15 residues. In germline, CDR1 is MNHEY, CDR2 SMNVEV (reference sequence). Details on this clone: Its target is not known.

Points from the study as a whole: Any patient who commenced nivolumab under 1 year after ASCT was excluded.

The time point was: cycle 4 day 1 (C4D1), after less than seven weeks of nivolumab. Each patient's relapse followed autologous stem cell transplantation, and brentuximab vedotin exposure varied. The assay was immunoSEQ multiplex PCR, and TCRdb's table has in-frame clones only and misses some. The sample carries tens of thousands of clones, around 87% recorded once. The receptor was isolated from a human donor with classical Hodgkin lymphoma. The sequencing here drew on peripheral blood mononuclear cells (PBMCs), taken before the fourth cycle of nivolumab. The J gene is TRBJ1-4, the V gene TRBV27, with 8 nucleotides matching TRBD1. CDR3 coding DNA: TGTGCCAGCAGTAAAGGGGGACAGGAAAATGAAAAACTGTTTTTT. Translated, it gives CASSKGGQENEKLFF.